Listed here are 14 T cell receptor beta chains from one sample, sequenced in a study of vaccination and CD4 T cells after COVID-19. Time point given: late sampling 161 to 241 days after vaccination in three convalescent patients. Treatment in this sample: approximately 9-day PBMC culture with coronavirus spike peptide pools or control peptides (ViraFEST assay). The Oncomine TCR Beta short-read assay generated sequence data from the DNA of cultured CD4+ T cells. TCRdb itself ran the PCR reads through MiXCR, one entry per CDR3 protein. This sample carries approximately 23,000 distinct CDR3 sequences, roughly two fifths of them seen once, and the ten largest clones take around 5.1%. For these TCRs, the target antigens are not known. Sequences were derived from CD4+ T cells from blood, cultured in vitro, sampled about 7 months after SARS-CoV-2 vaccination. Receptors were obtained from a human donor who had recovered from COVID-19.

This clonotype has just a few counts. The chain recombines TRBV20-1 with TRBJ2-3; D perhaps matches TRBD2 (6 bases). This CDR3 has 15 amino acids. CDR1 is DFQATT and CDR2 is SNEGSKA in the germline V gene (reference sequence). Trimming removed 2 bases from V and 4 bases from J, with 16 bases in between. The CDR3 here is CSARPLEGRSDTQYF. In DNA, the CDR3 is TGCAGTGCTAGACCCTTGGAGGGGAGGTCAGATACGCAGTATTTT.

The chain uses TRBV28 and TRBJ1-1, with no clear D. V lost 8 bases and J lost 1, with 11 bases in between. This CDR3 comprises 13 residues. From germline, CDR1 is MDHEN and CDR2 SYDVKM. The CDR3 coding sequence is TGTGCCAGCCGGGCGGACGGGAACACTGAAGCTTTCTTT. The encoded protein is CASRADGNTEAFF.

This clonotype was seen only a few times. The chain employs TRBV28 and TRBJ2-3; the match to TRBD2 covers 8 bases. The CDR3 spans 16 residues. V lost 4 bases, J lost 0 bases, and 6 bases stayed unmatched. The germline V gene has CDR1 MDHEN and CDR2 SYDVKM. This CDR3 reads CASSWGAGGSTDTQYF. The CDR3 DNA is TGTGCCAGCAGTTGGGGTGCGGGAGGCAGCACAGATACGCAGTATTTT.

This clonotype was found once. The chain links TRBV11-2 to TRBJ1-1; 8 bases are a match to TRBD1. The CDR3 extends over 12 amino acids. The germline CDR1 and CDR2 sequences are SGHAT and FQNNGV. The V gene end was trimmed by 7 bases and the J gene end by 8 bases; junction bases not matched to a gene: 6. Here the CDR3 DNA reads TGTGCCAGCAACCTACGGACAGGGGAAGCTTTCTTT. It translates to CASNLRTGEAFF.

The V call is TRBV27, the J call TRBJ1-6, with D possibly matching TRBD1 (5 bases). The CDR3 is made up of 12 amino acids. Germline-derived CDR1 and CDR2 are MNHEY and SMNVEV (reference sequence). Deletions cut 6 bases from V and 11 bases from J, with 11 bases between. The CDR3 here is CASSPWGAPLHF. The CDR3, as DNA: TGTGCCAGCAGCCCATGGGGGGCACCCCTCCACTTT.

The chain couples TRBV7-8 to TRBJ2-7; the D gene is possibly TRBD1 (5 bases). The CDR3 totals 16 residues. CDR1 and CDR2 (germline): SGHVS, FQNEAQ. Trimming stripped 0 bases from V and 0 bases from J, with 12 bases between. CDR3 sequence reads: CASSLAQRQTSYEQYF. The CDR3 nucleotides are TGTGCCAGCAGCTTAGCGCAGAGACAGACCTCCTACGAGCAGTACTTC.

The V gene is TRBV20-1, the J gene TRBJ2-5; D not certain. There are 15 residues in the CDR3. Germline V gives CDR1 DFQATT, CDR2 SNEGSKA (reference sequence). V dropped 0 bases and J dropped 2 bases, with 13 bases sitting between them. CDR3 nucleotides: TGCAGTGCTAGAGATTTAGGCGGCCCACAAGAGACCCAGTACTTC. Its translation is CSARDLGGPQETQYF.

The V and J genes are TRBV12-3 or TRBV12-4 and TRBJ2-5, with D possibly being TRBD1 or TRBD2 (6 bases each). V was pared by 8 bases and J by 3 bases, with 13 bases between. The CDR3 covers 13 residues. CDR3 in amino acids: CASSWRGEETQYF. The CDR3 nucleotides read TGTGCCAGCTCATGGAGGGGGGAAGAGACCCAGTACTTC.

The CDR3 reads CASSLDPGLAEVYEQYF. In DNA, the CDR3 is TGTGCCAGCAGCTTAGACCCCGGACTAGCTGAGGTCTACGAGCAGTACTTC. The rearrangement links TRBV7-6 to TRBJ2-7, with 8 nucleotides matching TRBD2. Trimming at V came to 1 base and at J to 3 bases, leaving 11 bases not matched to a gene. Germline-derived CDR1 and CDR2 are SGHVS and FNYEAQ. CDR3 length: 17 amino acids.

The V call is TRBV7-9, the J call TRBJ2-5, with TRBD1 as a possible D gene (5 bases). The CDR3 loop spans 14 amino acids. Trimming pared 4 bases from V and 4 bases from J, leaving 13 bases between. Germline V gives CDR1 SEHNR, CDR2 FQNEAQ (reference sequence). The CDR3 protein is CASSSSGKAETQYF. The CDR3, as DNA: TGTGCCAGCAGCTCCTCAGGGAAGGCAGAGACCCAGTACTTC. The full variable domain, completed using reference TRBV7-9 and TRBJ2-5, is DTGVSQNPRHKITKRGQNVTFRCDPISEHNRLYWYRQTLGQGPEFLTYFQNEAQLEKSRLLSDRFSAERPKGSFSTLEIQRTEQGDSAMYLCASSSSGKAETQYFGPGTRLLVL.

This sequence joins TRBV4-1 and TRBJ2-6, with D hard to call. V was shortened by 4 bases and J by 0 bases, with 10 bases between the two germline ends. Germline V gene data show CDR1 as MGHRA and CDR2 as YSYEKL. The CDR3 spans 16 residues. This CDR3 reads CASSPTESSGANVLTF. The DNA for the CDR3 is TGCGCCAGCAGCCCTACCGAGAGCTCTGGGGCCAACGTCCTGACTTTC.

This rearrangement joins TRBV6-1 to TRBJ2-7; TRBD1 aligns across 7 bases. The CDR3 has 13 residues. J gave up 3 bases and V 8 bases, and 7 bases lay outside the gene matches. Germline assignment: CDR1 MNHNS and CDR2 SASEGT. CDR3 region: CASASTGSYEQYF. CDR3 DNA sequence: TGTGCCAGCGCCTCGACAGGGAGCTACGAGCAGTACTTC.

The CDR3 protein is CASSLDGGGTEAFF. The CDR3 DNA sequence: TGTGCCAGCAGCTTGGACGGGGGTGGGACTGAAGCTTTCTTT. This rearrangement joins TRBV5-4 to TRBJ1-1, with D tentatively TRBD1 (5 bases). The CDR3 is made up of 14 amino acids. Germline loops: CDR1 SGHNT, CDR2 YYREEE (reference sequence). The V end was cut by 0 bases, the J end by 5 bases, with 11 bases between.

J is TRBJ1-1 and V is TRBV28; D gene unclear. Germline V gene lookup returns CDR1 MDHEN and CDR2 SYDVKM. The V and J ends lost 6 bases and 4 bases respectively, with 12 bases between them. The CDR3 extends over 13 amino acids. Here the CDR3 reads CASSSTEITEAFF. CDR3 coding DNA: TGTGCCAGCAGCTCCACAGAAATCACTGAAGCTTTCTTT.